The clone carrying this T cell receptor (beta chain) was seen more than once but under ten times. A library of TCRbeta sequences, prepared with unique molecular identifiers, was generated. Each CDR3 protein gets one entry after TCRdb re-called the PCR reads with MiXCR. The table has approximately 340,000 distinct CDR3 sequences, approximately 10% seen once. This record belongs to a study of T-cell reconstitution after alpha-beta-depleted transplantation in children. This sample comprised PBMCs from the stem cell graft donor, obtained from the stem cell graft. The sequence derives from a human donor who donated a stem cell graft to a child with acute lymphoblastic leukemia.

This CDR3 reads CAIPGEEGEQYF. The DNA of the CDR3 is TGTGCCATCCCGGGGGAGGAAGGGGAGCAGTACTTC. This chain uses TRBV10-3 with TRBJ2-7, with a possible D match to TRBD2 (6 bases). The length of the CDR3 is 12 residues. Germline-derived CDR1 and CDR2 are ENHRY and SYGVKD. Trimming left V 8 bases short and J 7 bases short, with 15 bases between.